These T cell receptor beta chains were read from a single sample in a study of shared clonotypes between healthy human individuals. Profiling relied on immunoSEQ multiplex PCR, and the TCRdb table lists in-frame clones only, not all of them. The sample includes 1.5 million to 2.5 million clones, just under 95% of them seen just once. The sequenced material came from naive CD8+ T cells sorted from blood. The receptors were gathered from a man aged 18 to 35 in good health. Each CDR3 is given with its conserved first and last residue. D genes are given only for firm matches. Where a row states a size, it is once, few, many or the class of an expanded clone; other rows omit it.

v_call,clone_size,d_call,j_call,cdr3_nt,cdr3_aa
TRBV11-3,.,.,TRBJ2-7,TGTGCCAGCAGCTTAGAATCGAGACAGAGATGTTCCTACGAGCAGTACTTC,CASSLESRQRCSYEQYF
TRBV10-2,.,.,TRBJ2-7,TGCGCCAGCAGTAGCAGCGCCTACGAGCAGTACTTC,CASSSSAYEQYF
TRBV4-1,.,.,TRBJ1-2,TGCGCCAGCAGCCAAGATAGAGAGGAAGCTAACTATGGCTACACCTTC,CASSQDREEANYGYTF
TRBV5-1,once,TRBD1,TRBJ1-1,TGCGCCAGCAGCCCAACGACGACAGGGGGAGTTGCTGAAGCTTTCTTT,CASSPTTTGGVAEAFF
TRBV5-4,once,TRBD2,TRBJ2-3,TGTGCCAGCAGCTTGGGGCGGGAGGCCATCTATTCAGATACGCAGTATTTT,CASSLGREAIYSDTQYF
TRBV5-6,.,.,TRBJ2-7,TGTGCCAGCAGCTGGGGACACGGGGCCTACGAGCAGTACTTC,CASSWGHGAYEQYF
TRBV29-1,.,.,TRBJ2-5,TGCAGCGTTGAAGAACACGGCCGAGATGAGACCCAGTACTTC,CSVEEHGRDETQYF
TRBV7-6,.,.,TRBJ1-1,TGTGCCAGCAGCTTATTGGAGAACACTGAAGCTTTCTTT,CASSLLENTEAFF
TRBV2,.,.,TRBJ2-3,TGTGCCAGCAGTGATGGTTGGACGCAGTATTTT,CASSDGWTQYF
TRBV27,.,TRBD1,TRBJ1-1,TGTGCCAGCAGTCCACAGGGGCTATCGCTGGGCACTGAAGCTTTCTTT,CASSPQGLSLGTEAFF
TRBV4-1,.,TRBD2,TRBJ2-1,TGCGCCAGCAGCCAAGATGACGGGAGGGCTAACAATGAGCAGTTCTTC,CASSQDDGRANNEQFF
TRBV10-2,.,.,TRBJ2-7,TGCGCCAGCGGGGGGATAGGGGGCTACGAGCAGTACTTC,CASGGIGGYEQYF
TRBV6-5,.,TRBD2,TRBJ2-7,TGTGCCAGCAGTTACGGTCTAGCGGCAGGTGAGCAGTACTTC,CASSYGLAAGEQYF
TRBV15,.,.,TRBJ2-1,TGTGCCACCAGCAGAGATTCTTTGGAGGGCACGGATGAGCAGTTCTTC,CATSRDSLEGTDEQFF
TRBV5-4,.,.,TRBJ2-6,TGTGCCAGCAGCCGGACAGCCCCTGGGGCCAACGTCCTGACTTTC,CASSRTAPGANVLTF
TRBV6-5,.,TRBD2,TRBJ2-7,TGTGCCAGCAGTTTAAGACTAGCGGGGAGTACCTACGAGCAGTACTTC,CASSLRLAGSTYEQYF
TRBV6-6,.,.,TRBJ2-7,TGTGCCAGCAGTCTAGGAAGCTCCTACGAGCAGTACTTC,CASSLGSSYEQYF
TRBV7-9,few,TRBD1,TRBJ2-7,TGTGCCAGCAGCCCGGGACAGGACTACGAGCAGTACTTC,CASSPGQDYEQYF
TRBV18,.,TRBD1,TRBJ2-7,TGTGCCAGCTCACCAGGGGACAGCTCCTACGAGCAGTACTTC,CASSPGDSSYEQYF
TRBV4-3,.,.,TRBJ1-5,TGCGCCAGCAGCCAAGCAGGCGGGCGCAATCAGCCCCAGCATTTT,CASSQAGGRNQPQHF
TRBV30,.,TRBD2,TRBJ2-4,TGTGCCTGGAGTGTTGGGACTAGCGGGGGAAACATTCAGTACTTC,CAWSVGTSGGNIQYF
TRBV28,.,TRBD1,TRBJ1-5,TGTGCCAGCAGCAACAGGGGGGACAATCAGCCCCAGCATTTT,CASSNRGDNQPQHF
TRBV28,.,TRBD1,TRBJ2-3,TGTGCCAGCAGTTTCACCGGGACAGACCCTAGCACAGATACGCAGTATTTT,CASSFTGTDPSTDTQYF
TRBV29-1,.,TRBD1,TRBJ1-2,TGCAGCGTCAGTTGGGACAGGGCCGCCTATGGCTATGGCTACACCTTC,CSVSWDRAAYGYGYTF
TRBV4-3,.,TRBD2,TRBJ2-3,TGCGCCAGCAGCCAAGATGCGGGAGCAGGGATAGATACGCAGTATTTT,CASSQDAGAGIDTQYF
TRBV29-1,few,.,TRBJ2-7,TGCAGCGCGGTACAACTAGATCCTCCCTACGAGCAGTACTTC,CSAVQLDPPYEQYF
TRBV29-1,.,TRBD2,TRBJ2-2,TGCAGCACCTGGGATAGCGGGGGGGCGGACACCGGGGAGCTGTTTTTT,CSTWDSGGADTGELFF